One and the same sample provided the 32 T cell receptor beta chains below, sequenced in a study of Ad26.COV2.S vaccination and SARS-CoV-2 variants. TCRdb keeps only in-frame clones here, not all; method: immunoSEQ multiplex PCR. The table shows 380,000 or so clones, with about 88% occurring only once. Treatment defined: 15 to 20 received Ad26.COV2.S at low or high dose, single or two shots; five or six received placebo; per-sample allocation not given. Day 63 after the first vaccine or placebo injection was the time point for sampling. The sample consisted of peripheral blood, taken in a trial of Ad26.COV2.S vaccine versus placebo. The origin of the receptors is a person aged 18-65 years who received the Ad26.COV2.S COVID-19 vaccine or a placebo.

The V and J genes are TRBV19 and TRBJ1-1; D is possibly TRBD1 (6 bases). V was shortened by 5 bases and J by 6 bases, with 10 bases between the two germline ends. Germline V lookup: CDR1 LNHDA, CDR2 SQIVND (reference sequence). The CDR3 extends over 12 amino acids. DNA of the CDR3: TGTGCCAGTAGTCGGGACATTTCTGAAGCTTTCTTT. Encoded protein: CASSRDISEAFF. The full variable domain, completed using reference TRBV19 and TRBJ1-1, is DGGITQSPKYLFRKEGQNVTLSCEQNLNHDAMYWYRQDPGQGLRLIYYSQIVNDFQKGDIAEGYSVSREKKESFPLTVTSAQKNPTAFYLCASSRDISEAFFGQGTRLTVV.

This clone was seen more than once but under ten times. At one boundary the junction diverges from the germline segment, which might be a read error. The genes are TRBV19 and TRBJ1-2, with D perhaps matching TRBD1 (6 bases). CDR3 length equals 12 residues. Germline-derived CDR1 and CDR2 are LNHDA and SQIVND (reference sequence). The CDR3 protein is CASSVDRFSYTF. CDR3 nucleotides: TGTGCCAGTAGTGTAGACAGGTTCAGCTACACCTTC.

CDR3 in amino acids: CASSSTYEQYF. CDR3 nucleotide sequence: TGTGCCAGCAGTTCCACATACGAGCAGTACTTC. J is TRBJ2-7 and V is TRBV28; unclear D gene. Per germline, CDR1 MDHEN and CDR2 SYDVKM. Deletions cut 4 bases from V and 4 bases from J, with 5 bases between. The CDR3 loop spans 11 amino acids.

The genes are TRBV6-5 and TRBJ1-1; D remains ambiguous. Trimming cost V 8 bases and J 1 base, with 11 bases left between them. The V gene's germline CDR1 is MNHEY and CDR2 SVGAGI. The CDR3 is made up of 13 amino acids. The CDR3 spells CASGETRNTEAFF. The CDR3 DNA sequence: TGTGCCAGCGGGGAGACAAGGAACACTGAAGCTTTCTTT.

CDR3 region: CASSQEIGSSGSYEQFF. The CDR3, as DNA: TGCGCCAGCAGCCAAGAGATTGGGTCTAGCGGGAGTTATGAGCAGTTCTTC. The chain is built from TRBV4-3 and TRBJ2-1; 10 bases map to TRBD2. Trimming took 0 bases from V and 8 from J; bases not matched to a gene: 10. There are 17 residues in the CDR3. Germline lookup yields CDR1 LGHNA and CDR2 YSLEER.

The rearrangement uses TRBV19 and TRBJ1-4; D possibly corresponds to TRBD1 (6 bases). The CDR3 has 14 residues. CDR1 is LNHDA and CDR2 is SQIVND in the germline V gene (reference sequence). Deletions cut 3 bases from V and 6 bases from J, with 11 bases between. CDR3 nucleotide sequence: TGTGCCAGTAGTATTCGGACAGAGCATGAAAAACTGTTTTTT. Its protein product is CASSIRTEHEKLFF.

V usage is TRBV4-3 and J usage is TRBJ1-2; 10 bases match TRBD1. This CDR3 has 15 amino acids. The ends lost 5 bases at V and 4 bases at J; junction bases unmatched: 7. CDR1 is LGHNA, CDR2 YSLEER, per germline. CDR3 DNA: TGCGCCAGCAGCACCCGGGACAGGGGTGCCTATGGCTACACCTTC. Its translation: CASSTRDRGAYGYTF.

This chain connects TRBV15 to TRBJ2-2; D call uncertain. The CDR3 is 15 amino acids. With 1 base removed from V and 6 bases from J, the gap between germline ends came to 12 bases. Germline CDR1 is LNHNV and CDR2 is YYDKDF (reference sequence). The chain's CDR3 is CATSRVGGRAGELFF. The CDR3 region has the DNA TGTGCCACCAGCAGAGTCGGTGGACGTGCCGGGGAGCTGTTTTTT. The variable domain in full, with the rest retrieved from reference TRBV15 and TRBJ2-2, is DAMVIQNPRYQVTQFGKPVTLSCSQTLNHNVMYWYQQKSSQAPKLLFHYYDKDFNNEADTPDNFQSRRPNTSFCFLDIRSPGLGDTAMYLCATSRVGGRAGELFFGEGSRLTVL.

V is TRBV24-1 and J is TRBJ2-3; no firm D call. CDR1 is KGHDR, CDR2 SFDVKD, per germline. Trimming cost V 1 base and J 7 bases, with 8 bases left between them. This CDR3 is built from 13 residues. The CDR3 here is CATSDFASHTQYF. Here the CDR3 DNA reads TGTGCCACCAGTGATTTCGCCAGCCATACGCAGTATTTT.

The chain links TRBV27 to TRBJ1-2, with TRBD1 matching 10 bases. The germline gives CDR1 MNHEY, CDR2 SMNVEV (reference sequence). This CDR3 has 13 amino acids. Trimming cost V 5 bases and J 7 bases; bases outside gene matches: 4. In DNA, the CDR3 is TGTGCCAGCAGTGGGACAGGGGTTGGTGGCTACACCTTC. Its protein is CASSGTGVGGYTF.

The rearrangement uses TRBV15 and TRBJ2-1; D possibly corresponds to TRBD1 (6 bases). Germline values: CDR1 LNHNV, CDR2 YYDKDF (reference sequence). This CDR3 is 15 amino acids long. The V gene lost 4 bases and the J gene lost 3 bases, with 13 bases spanning the gap. The CDR3 nucleotides are TGTGCCACCAGCACCCCACAGGGAGTCTACAATGAGCAGTTCTTC. Translated: CATSTPQGVYNEQFF. Full variable domain (remainder filled in from reference TRBV15 and TRBJ2-1): DAMVIQNPRYQVTQFGKPVTLSCSQTLNHNVMYWYQQKSSQAPKLLFHYYDKDFNNEADTPDNFQSRRPNTSFCFLDIRSPGLGDTAMYLCATSTPQGVYNEQFFGPGTRLTVL.

This clone came up once. The V gene is TRBV7-2, the J gene TRBJ1-5; 8 bases are shared with TRBD1. Germline V gene lookup returns CDR1 SGHTA and CDR2 FQGNSA. The CDR3 is 14 residues long. Trimming at V came to 6 bases and at J to 4 bases, leaving 5 bases not matched to a gene. The CDR3 reads CASSRTGNNQPQHF. The CDR3 bases are TGTGCCAGCAGTAGGACAGGGAATAATCAGCCCCAGCATTTT.

This chain joins TRBV23-1 and TRBJ1-5, with D possibly matching TRBD1 (6 bases). TRBV23-1 is given ORF status, its function remaining uncertain. V lost 3 bases and J lost 9, with 15 bases in between. This CDR3 is 14 amino acids long. CDR3 sequence (DNA): TGCGCCAGCAGTCACCCCGGGGCAGGGGTGCCCCAGCATTTT. Translation gives CASSHPGAGVPQHF.

V usage is TRBV11-2 and J usage is TRBJ1-3, with D perhaps matching TRBD1 (5 bases). This CDR3 is built from 16 residues. Germline lookup yields CDR1 SGHAT and CDR2 FQNNGV. V dropped 2 bases and J dropped 0 bases, with 11 bases sitting between them. The CDR3 region is CASSLFVGGSGNTIYF. Written as DNA, the CDR3 is TGTGCCAGCAGCTTATTCGTCGGGGGCTCTGGAAACACCATATATTTT.

This clone came up once. The chain has TRBV18 and TRBJ1-1; D call uncertain. The length of the CDR3 is 13 residues. CDR1 KGHSH and CDR2 LQKENI come from the germline V gene. V was trimmed by 2 bases and J by 8 bases, leaving 12 bases between them. CDR3 loop: CASSPGIRSEAFF. The DNA for the CDR3 is TGTGCCAGCTCACCAGGTATCAGGTCGGAAGCTTTCTTT.

V gene TRBV6-2 or TRBV6-3 combines with J gene TRBJ2-6, with D unresolved. CDR1 is MNHEY, CDR2 SVGEGT, per germline. The CDR3 has 13 residues. Between the trimmed V and J ends, which lost 6 bases and 2 bases, there was a span of 5 bases. The chain's CDR3 is CASSRPGANVLTF. The CDR3 DNA reads TGTGCCAGCAGCCGCCCTGGGGCCAACGTCCTGACTTTC.

This chain connects TRBV5-1 to TRBJ1-4, with TRBD1 matching 7 bases. The CDR3 has 14 amino acids. The V and J ends lost 3 bases and 8 bases, in that order; junction bases with no gene match: 7. The germline V gene has CDR1 SGHRS and CDR2 YFSETQ. The CDR3 region is CASSSRAGQEKLFF. In DNA form, the CDR3 reads TGCGCCAGCAGCTCCAGGGCGGGACAGGAAAAACTGTTTTTT. Variable domain in full (rest from reference TRBV5-1 and TRBJ1-4): KAGVTQTPRYLIKTRGQQVTLSCSPISGHRSVSWYQQTPGQGLQFLFEYFSETQRNKGNFPGRFSGRQFSNSRSEMNVSTLELGDSALYLCASSSRAGQEKLFFGSGTQLSVL.

The chain combines TRBV9 with TRBJ1-1, with D unclear. In germline, CDR1 is SGDLS, CDR2 YYNGEE. Between the trimmed V and J ends, which lost 4 bases and 1 base, there was a span of 8 bases. This CDR3 spans 13 amino acids. The CDR3 DNA reads as TGTGCCAGCAGCCCCTGGGAGAACACTGAAGCTTTCTTT. Encoded protein: CASSPWENTEAFF.

V and J are TRBV7-2 and TRBJ2-3, with TRBD1 identical over 7 bases. The V and J ends lost 4 bases and 15 bases, in that order; junction bases with no gene match: 7. This CDR3 spans 11 amino acids. Germline V CDR1 and CDR2: SGHTA, FQGNSA. The CDR3 coding sequence is TGTGCCAGCAGCTCCCCCGGGACAGAATATTTT. Protein: CASSSPGTEYF. Full variable domain (rest looked up from reference TRBV7-2 and TRBJ2-3): GAGVSQSPSNKVTEKGKDVELRCDPISGHTALYWYRQSLGQGLEFLIYFQGNSAPDKSGLPSDRFSAERTGGSVSTLTIQRTQQEDSAVYLCASSSPGTEYFGPGTRLTVL.

This chain links TRBV10-3 with TRBJ2-7; D perhaps matches TRBD1 (6 bases). The CDR3 covers 14 residues. From germline, CDR1 is ENHRY and CDR2 SYGVKD. Between the trimmed V and J ends, which lost 7 bases and 2 bases, there was a span of 15 bases. CDR3 bases: TGTGCCATCAAGGTTCAGGACAGTGCCTACGAGCAGTACTTC. Its protein is CAIKVQDSAYEQYF.

CDR3 residues: CASSLMGQVAGANVLTF. DNA of the CDR3: TGTGCCAGCTCACTCATGGGACAGGTGGCTGGGGCCAACGTCCTGACTTTC. This chain uses TRBV18 with TRBJ2-6; 8 bases are a match to TRBD1. Germline V CDR1 and CDR2: KGHSH, LQKENI. V shed 4 bases and J 2 bases; nucleotides not matched to a gene: 7. CDR3 length equals 17 residues.

The chain joins TRBV7-9 to TRBJ1-3, with a weak D call TRBD1 (6 bases). The CDR3 has 15 amino acids. Trimming shortened V by 2 bases and J by 4 bases, and 12 bases separated the two germline ends. Germline assignment: CDR1 SEHNR and CDR2 FQNEAQ (reference sequence). CDR3 sequence: CASSLSTGSGNTIYF. CDR3 DNA sequence: TGTGCCAGCAGCTTATCAACAGGGTCCGGAAACACCATATATTTT.

This chain joins TRBV12-3 or TRBV12-4 and TRBJ1-2; D not certain. The CDR3 length is 13 residues. The V end was cut by 3 bases, the J end by 9 bases, with 14 bases between. CDR3 region: CASSFEGTKRYTF. The CDR3 coding sequence is TGTGCCAGCAGTTTCGAGGGAACTAAGCGCTACACCTTC.

V and J are TRBV5-1 and TRBJ2-3; unclear D gene. This CDR3 has 13 amino acids. Looked up from germline, CDR1 is SGHRS and CDR2 is YFSETQ. The ends were cut back, 0 bases at V and 5 bases at J, with 7 bases in the middle. As DNA, the CDR3 is TGCGCCAGCAGCTTGGCCGGCCTAGATACGCAGTATTTT. Translated, it gives CASSLAGLDTQYF.

The chain is built from TRBV18 and TRBJ1-6; D may be TRBD1 (5 bases). The length of the CDR3 is 15 residues. V was shortened by 4 bases and J by 8 bases, with 15 bases between the two germline ends. From germline, CDR1 is KGHSH and CDR2 LQKENI. CDR3 region: CASSLKQGLDSPLHF. The CDR3 region has the DNA TGTGCCAGCTCACTCAAGCAGGGCTTAGATTCACCCCTCCACTTT.

This chain joins TRBV7-2 and TRBJ2-1; TRBD1 aligns across 7 bases. Unmatched junction bases numbered 12, after V lost 3 bases and J lost 4 bases. Germline assignment: CDR1 SGHTA and CDR2 FQGNSA. The length of the CDR3 is 17 residues. The CDR3 bases are TGTGCCAGCAGCTTCTCCACGACAGGGCTAGGGTACAATGAGCAGTTCTTC. This gives the protein CASSFSTTGLGYNEQFF. Looking up the rest from reference TRBV7-2 and TRBJ2-1 gives the full variable domain: GAGVSQSPSNKVTEKGKDVELRCDPISGHTALYWYRQSLGQGLEFLIYFQGNSAPDKSGLPSDRFSAERTGGSVSTLTIQRTQQEDSAVYLCASSFSTTGLGYNEQFFGPGTRLTVL.

V gene TRBV28 combines with J gene TRBJ2-1; the D is unclear. The CDR3 covers 12 residues. Trimming left V 6 bases short and J 4 bases short, with 7 bases between. Germline assignment: CDR1 MDHEN and CDR2 SYDVKM. The CDR3 sequence: CASRLNYNEQFF. The CDR3 DNA sequence: TGTGCCAGCAGATTAAATTACAATGAGCAGTTCTTC.

This chain joins TRBV21-1 and TRBJ2-7; TRBD1, the table's D call, was not compared with the DNA. TRBV21-1 is classified as a pseudogene. The CDR3 loop spans 15 amino acids. The CDR3 spells CASRDGQTQSYEQYF. CDR3 sequence (DNA): TGTGCCAGCAGAGACGGACAGACCCAGTCCTACGAGCAGTACTTC.

This clone occurred once. The chain joins TRBV28 to TRBJ2-1; D is perhaps TRBD2 (6 bases). From germline, CDR1 is MDHEN and CDR2 SYDVKM. Trimming took 4 bases from V and 0 from J, leaving 13 bases between them. This CDR3 comprises 16 residues. The CDR3 sequence: CASSSGGSPSYNEQFF. The CDR3 nucleotides read TGTGCCAGCAGTTCAGGAGGGAGTCCCTCCTACAATGAGCAGTTCTTC.

The chain combines TRBV9 with TRBJ1-2; D uncertain. The germline CDR1 and CDR2 sequences are SGDLS and YYNGEE. The CDR3 is 14 residues long. V was cut by 3 bases and J by 4 bases, with 13 bases left in between. Here the CDR3 reads CASSAPTTFYGYTF. CDR3 nucleotides: TGTGCCAGCAGCGCCCCAACCACGTTCTATGGCTACACCTTC.

This sequence joins TRBV18 and TRBJ1-1, with D possibly being TRBD1 (5 bases). CDR3 length equals 15 residues. The germline V gene has CDR1 KGHSH and CDR2 LQKENI. V lost 4 bases, J lost 3 bases, and 15 bases lay in between. The CDR3 sequence is CASSLFQGVDTEAFF. The DNA for the CDR3 is TGTGCCAGCTCACTTTTCCAAGGGGTTGACACTGAAGCTTTCTTT.

For this clone: The same CDR3 is also encoded by other DNA sequences in this sample. The chain joins TRBV12-3 or TRBV12-4 to TRBJ1-1; D gene unclear. The CDR3 has 12 amino acids. V lost 6 bases to trimming and J lost 4 bases, with 9 bases between them. CDR3 sequence: CASSRVGTEAFF. CDR3 coding DNA: TGTGCCAGCAGCCGGGTCGGCACTGAAGCTTTCTTT.